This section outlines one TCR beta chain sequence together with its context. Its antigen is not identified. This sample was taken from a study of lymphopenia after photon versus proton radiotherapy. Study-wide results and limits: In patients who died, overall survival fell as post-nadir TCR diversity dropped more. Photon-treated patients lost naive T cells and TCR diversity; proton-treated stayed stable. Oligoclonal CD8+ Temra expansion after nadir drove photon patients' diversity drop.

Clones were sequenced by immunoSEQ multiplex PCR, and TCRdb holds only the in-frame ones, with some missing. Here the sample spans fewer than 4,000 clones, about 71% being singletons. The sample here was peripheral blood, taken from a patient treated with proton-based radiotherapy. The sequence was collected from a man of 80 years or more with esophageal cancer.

The CDR3 protein is CASSPPNRGNINEQFF. CDR3 nucleotide sequence: TGTGCCAGCAGCCCCCCGAACAGGGGGAATATCAATGAGCAGTTCTTC. The V and J genes are TRBV11-3 and TRBJ2-1; TRBD1 matches at 8 bases. CDR3 length: 16 residues. The trim removed 5 bases at V and 6 bases at J, leaving 12 bases unmatched. Looked up from germline, CDR1 is SGHNT and CDR2 is YENEEA.